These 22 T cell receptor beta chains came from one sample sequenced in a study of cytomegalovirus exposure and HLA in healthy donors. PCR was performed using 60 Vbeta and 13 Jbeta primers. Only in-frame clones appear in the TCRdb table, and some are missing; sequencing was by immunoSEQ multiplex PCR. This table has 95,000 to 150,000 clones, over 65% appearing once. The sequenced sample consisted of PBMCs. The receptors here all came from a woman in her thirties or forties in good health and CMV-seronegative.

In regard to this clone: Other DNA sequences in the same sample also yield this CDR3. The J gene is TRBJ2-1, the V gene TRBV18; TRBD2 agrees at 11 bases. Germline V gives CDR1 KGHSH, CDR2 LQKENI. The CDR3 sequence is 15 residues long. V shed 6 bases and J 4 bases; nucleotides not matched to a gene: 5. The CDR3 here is CASSPGTSGYNEQFF. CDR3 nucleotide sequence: TGTGCCAGCTCGCCGGGGACTAGCGGTTACAATGAGCAGTTCTTC.

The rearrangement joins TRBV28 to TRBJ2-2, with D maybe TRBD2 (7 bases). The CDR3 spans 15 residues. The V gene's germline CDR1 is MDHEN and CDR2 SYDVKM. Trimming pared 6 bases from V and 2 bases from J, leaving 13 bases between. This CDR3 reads CASRGGAANTGELFF. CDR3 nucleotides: TGTGCCAGCAGGGGGGGGGCCGCCAACACCGGGGAGCTGTTTTTT.

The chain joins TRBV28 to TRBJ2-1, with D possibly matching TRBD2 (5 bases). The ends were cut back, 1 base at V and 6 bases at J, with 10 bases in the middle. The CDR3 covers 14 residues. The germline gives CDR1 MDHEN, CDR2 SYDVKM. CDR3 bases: TGTGCCAGCAGTTTATACGGGAAGGTCAATGAGCAGTTCTTC. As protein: CASSLYGKVNEQFF. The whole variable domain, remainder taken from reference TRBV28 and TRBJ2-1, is DVKVTQSSRYLVKRTGEKVFLECVQDMDHENMFWYRQDPGLGLRLIYFSYDVKMKEKGDIPEGYSVSREKKERFSLILESASTNQTSMYLCASSLYGKVNEQFFGPGTRLTVL.

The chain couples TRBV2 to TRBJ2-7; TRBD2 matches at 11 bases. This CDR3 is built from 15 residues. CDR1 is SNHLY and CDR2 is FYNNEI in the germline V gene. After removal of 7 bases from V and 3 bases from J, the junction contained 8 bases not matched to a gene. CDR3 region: CASNLSGTSGYEQYF. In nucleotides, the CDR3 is TGTGCCAGCAATCTCTCGGGGACTAGCGGCTACGAGCAGTACTTC.

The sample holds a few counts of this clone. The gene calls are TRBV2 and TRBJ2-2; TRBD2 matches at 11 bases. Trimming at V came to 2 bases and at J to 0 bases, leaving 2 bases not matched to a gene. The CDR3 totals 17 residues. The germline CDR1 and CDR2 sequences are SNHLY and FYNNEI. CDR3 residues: CASSERGLAANTGELFF. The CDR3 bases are TGTGCCAGCAGTGAAAGGGGACTAGCGGCGAACACCGGGGAGCTGTTTTTT.

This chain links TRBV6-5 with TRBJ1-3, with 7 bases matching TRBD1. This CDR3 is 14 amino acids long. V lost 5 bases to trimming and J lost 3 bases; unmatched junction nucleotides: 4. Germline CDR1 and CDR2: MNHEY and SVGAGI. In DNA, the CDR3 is TGTGCCAGCAGTACGACAGGGATTGGAAACACCATATATTTT. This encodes CASSTTGIGNTIYF.

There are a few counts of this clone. The CDR3 nucleotides read TGTGCCAGCAGTTTCGGGACAGGGAATCAGCCCCAGCATTTT. Translated, it gives CASSFGTGNQPQHF. V usage is TRBV6-5 and J usage is TRBJ1-5; 9 bases match TRBD1. J was trimmed by 4 bases and V by 4 bases; bases with no gene match: 2. The V gene's germline CDR1 is MNHEY and CDR2 SVGAGI. This CDR3 has 14 residues.

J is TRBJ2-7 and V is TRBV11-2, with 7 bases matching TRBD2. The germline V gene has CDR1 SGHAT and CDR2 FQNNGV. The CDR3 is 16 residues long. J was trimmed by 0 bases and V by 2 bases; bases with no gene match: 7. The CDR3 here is CASSLLSLANSYEQYF. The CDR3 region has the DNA TGTGCCAGCAGCTTACTATCACTAGCGAACTCCTACGAGCAGTACTTC.

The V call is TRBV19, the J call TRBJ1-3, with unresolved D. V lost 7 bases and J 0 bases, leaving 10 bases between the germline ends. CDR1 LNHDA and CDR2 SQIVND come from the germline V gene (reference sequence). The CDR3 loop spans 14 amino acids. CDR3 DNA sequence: TGTGCCAGTACCTACGACTACTCTGGAAACACCATATATTTT. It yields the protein CASTYDYSGNTIYF.

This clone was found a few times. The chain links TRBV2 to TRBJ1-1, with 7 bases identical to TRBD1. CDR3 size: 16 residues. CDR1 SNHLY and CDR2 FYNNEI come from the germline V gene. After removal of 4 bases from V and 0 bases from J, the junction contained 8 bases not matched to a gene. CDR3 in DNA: TGTGCCAGCAGTGGGCCCCGACAGGGCATGAACACTGAAGCTTTCTTT. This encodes CASSGPRQGMNTEAFF.

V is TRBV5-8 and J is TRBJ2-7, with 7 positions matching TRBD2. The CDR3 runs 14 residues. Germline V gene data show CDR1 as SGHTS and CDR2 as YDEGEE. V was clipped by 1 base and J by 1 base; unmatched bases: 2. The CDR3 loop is CASSLQAGSYEQYF. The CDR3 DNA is TGTGCCAGCAGCTTGCAAGCGGGGTCCTACGAGCAGTACTTC.

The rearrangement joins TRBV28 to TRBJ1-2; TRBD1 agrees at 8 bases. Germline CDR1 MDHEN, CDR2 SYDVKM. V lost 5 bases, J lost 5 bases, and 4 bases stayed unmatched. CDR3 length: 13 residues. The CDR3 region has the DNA TGTGCCAGCAGTCCGGGACAGGTTTATGGCTACACCTTC. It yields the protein CASSPGQVYGYTF.

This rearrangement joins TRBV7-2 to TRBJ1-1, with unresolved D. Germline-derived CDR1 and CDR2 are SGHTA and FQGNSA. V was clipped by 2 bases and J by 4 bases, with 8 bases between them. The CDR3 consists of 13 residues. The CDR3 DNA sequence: TGTGCCAGCAGCTTATATGGAGTCACTGAAGCTTTCTTT. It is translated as CASSLYGVTEAFF.

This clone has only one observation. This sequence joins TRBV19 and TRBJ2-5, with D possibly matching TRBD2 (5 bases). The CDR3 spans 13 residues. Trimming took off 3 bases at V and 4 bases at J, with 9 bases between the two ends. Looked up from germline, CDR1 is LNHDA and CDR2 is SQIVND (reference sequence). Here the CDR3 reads CASSMNGGETQYF. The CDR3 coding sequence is TGTGCCAGTAGTATGAACGGAGGAGAGACCCAGTACTTC.

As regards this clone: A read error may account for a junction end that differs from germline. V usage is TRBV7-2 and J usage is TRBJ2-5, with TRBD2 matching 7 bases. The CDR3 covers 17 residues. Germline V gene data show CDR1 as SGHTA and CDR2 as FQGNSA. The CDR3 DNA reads TGTGCCGGCAGCTCAAATGGACGGGGACTAATACAAGAGACCCAGTACTTC. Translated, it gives CAGSSNGRGLIQETQYF.

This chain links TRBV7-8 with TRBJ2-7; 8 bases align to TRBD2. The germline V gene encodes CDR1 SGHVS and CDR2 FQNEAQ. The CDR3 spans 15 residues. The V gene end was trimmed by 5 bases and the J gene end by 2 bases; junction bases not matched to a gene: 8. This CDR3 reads CASSQKIAGTYEQYF. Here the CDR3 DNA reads TGTGCCAGCAGCCAAAAAATAGCGGGGACCTACGAGCAGTACTTC.

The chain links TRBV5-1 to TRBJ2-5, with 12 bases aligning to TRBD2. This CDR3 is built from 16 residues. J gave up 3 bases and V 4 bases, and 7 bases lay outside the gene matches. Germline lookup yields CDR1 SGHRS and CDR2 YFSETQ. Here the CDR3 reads CASSLSSGRGKETQYF. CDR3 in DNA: TGCGCCAGCAGCCTATCTAGCGGGAGGGGGAAAGAGACCCAGTACTTC.

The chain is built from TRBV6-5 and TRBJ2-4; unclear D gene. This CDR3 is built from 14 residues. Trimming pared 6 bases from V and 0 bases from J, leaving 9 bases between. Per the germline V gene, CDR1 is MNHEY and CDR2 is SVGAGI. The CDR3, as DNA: TGTGCCAGCAGCCGGTCCCTAGCCAAAAACATTCAGTACTTC. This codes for CASSRSLAKNIQYF.

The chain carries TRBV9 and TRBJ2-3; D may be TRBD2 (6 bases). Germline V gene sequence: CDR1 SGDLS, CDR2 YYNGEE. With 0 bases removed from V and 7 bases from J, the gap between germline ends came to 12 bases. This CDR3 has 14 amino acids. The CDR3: CASSVAGEQNTQYF. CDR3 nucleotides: TGTGCCAGCAGCGTAGCGGGAGAGCAAAATACGCAGTATTTT.

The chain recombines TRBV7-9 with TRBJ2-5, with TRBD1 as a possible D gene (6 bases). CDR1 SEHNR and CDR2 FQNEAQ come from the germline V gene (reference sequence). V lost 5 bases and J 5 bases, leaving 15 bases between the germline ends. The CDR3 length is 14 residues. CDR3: CASSVQGSRETQYF. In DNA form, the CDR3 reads TGTGCCAGCAGCGTCCAGGGGAGTCGGGAGACCCAGTACTTC.

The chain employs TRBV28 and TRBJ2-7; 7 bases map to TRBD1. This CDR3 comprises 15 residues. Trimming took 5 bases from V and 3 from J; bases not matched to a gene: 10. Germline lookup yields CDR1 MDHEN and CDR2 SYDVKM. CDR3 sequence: CASSPWTGGRYEQYF. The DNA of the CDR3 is TGTGCCAGCAGTCCCTGGACAGGAGGACGCTACGAGCAGTACTTC.

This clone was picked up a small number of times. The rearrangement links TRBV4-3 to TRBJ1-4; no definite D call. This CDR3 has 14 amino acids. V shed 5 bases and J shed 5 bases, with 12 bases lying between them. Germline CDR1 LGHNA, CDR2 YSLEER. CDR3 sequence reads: CASSSYQTNEKLFF. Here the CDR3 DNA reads TGCGCCAGCAGCTCTTACCAGACAAATGAAAAACTGTTTTTT.